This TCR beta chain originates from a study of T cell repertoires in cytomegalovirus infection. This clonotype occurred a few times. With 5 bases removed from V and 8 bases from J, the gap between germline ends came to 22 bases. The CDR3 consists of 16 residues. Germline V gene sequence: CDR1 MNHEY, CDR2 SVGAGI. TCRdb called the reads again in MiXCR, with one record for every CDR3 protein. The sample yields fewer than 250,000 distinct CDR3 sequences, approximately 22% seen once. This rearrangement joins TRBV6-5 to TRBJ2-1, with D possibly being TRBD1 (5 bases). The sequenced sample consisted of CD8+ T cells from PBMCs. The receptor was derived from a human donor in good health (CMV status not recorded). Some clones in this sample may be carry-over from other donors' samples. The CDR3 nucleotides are TGTGCCAGCAGTCCAGACCCCGGTTCGGGCAGGGATGAGCAGTTCTTC. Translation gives CASSPDPGSGRDEQFF.